A selection of T cell receptor beta chains follows, all from one sample in a study of blood T cells in healthy people across ages. In TCRdb, the 5' RACE reads were re-called with MiXCR into one record per CDR3 protein. The sample lists 750,000 or so distinct CDR3 sequences; around a quarter were seen once. The same sample was also used in a study of T cells of mothers and their children.

The sequenced material came from blood. These receptors were obtained from a boy aged 5 to 17 in good health. Each CDR3 is given with its conserved first and last residue. A D gene is named only where the DNA matches it firmly. Some rows mark clone size as missing; the rest say once, few, many or name a class of expanded clone.

clone_size,v_call,d_call,j_call,cdr3_aa,cdr3_nt
few,TRBV12-3/TRBV12-4,TRBD2,TRBJ2-3,CASSFQFRSERGPADTQYF,TGTGCCAGCAGTTTCCAGTTCCGGTCCGAGCGGGGGCCGGCAGATACGCAGTATTTT
NA,TRBV2,TRBD2,TRBJ2-2,CASSEGRTTSGRNTGELFF,TGTGCCAGCAGTGAAGGCCGAACAACTAGCGGGAGAAACACCGGGGAGCTGTTTTTT
few,TRBV12-3/TRBV12-4,TRBD1,TRBJ2-7,CASSLRRRQGAYEQYF,TGTGCCAGCAGTTTACGCCGGAGACAGGGCGCCTACGAGCAGTACTTC
few,TRBV2,TRBD2,TRBJ2-1,CASSVGGGATNEQFF,TGTGCCAGCAGTGTTGGCGGGGGGGCAACCAATGAGCAGTTCTTC
NA,TRBV7-2,NA,TRBJ2-1,CASSSGGGHYNEQFF,TGTGCCAGCAGCTCTGGAGGAGGTCATTACAATGAGCAGTTCTTC
NA,TRBV7-3,TRBD2,TRBJ2-7,CASRTLKRTSGPSYEQYF,TGTGCCAGCAGAACCTTGAAAAGGACTAGCGGTCCCTCCTACGAGCAGTACTTC
NA,TRBV12-3/TRBV12-4,NA,TRBJ1-1,CASRAGFDTEAFF,TGTGCCAGCAGGGCAGGGTTTGACACTGAAGCTTTCTTT
few,TRBV6-2/TRBV6-3,TRBD2,TRBJ2-7,CASSAVAGGLSYEQYF,TGTGCCAGCAGTGCCGTCGCGGGGGGCCTCTCCTACGAGCAGTACTTC
NA,TRBV6-5,TRBD2,TRBJ2-7,CASSYTGLAYEQYF,TGTGCCAGCAGTTACACAGGACTAGCCTACGAGCAGTACTTC
few,TRBV7-2,NA,TRBJ2-7,CASSLATALWNYEQYF,TGTGCCAGCAGCTTAGCGACAGCCCTTTGGAACTACGAGCAGTACTTC
few,TRBV28,NA,TRBJ1-2,CASSRGSVYGYTF,TGTGCCAGCAGCCGGGGATCTGTTTATGGCTACACCTTC
NA,TRBV28,NA,TRBJ2-1,CASSPGDLDHNEQFF,TGTGCCAGCAGCCCAGGGGATTTGGATCACAATGAGCAGTTCTTC
few,TRBV7-2,NA,TRBJ1-4,CASSIRQVAGEKLFF,TGTGCCAGCAGCATCCGACAGGTCGCCGGTGAAAAACTGTTTTTT
NA,TRBV18,NA,TRBJ1-2,CASSPGQRPLYGYTF,TGTGCCAGCTCACCCGGACAGCGACCTCTTTATGGCTACACCTTC
few,TRBV29-1,NA,TRBJ1-4,CSVGAGSTNEKLFF,TGCAGCGTTGGGGCGGGTTCAACTAATGAAAAACTGTTTTTT
few,TRBV20-1,TRBD1,TRBJ1-1,CSAPGQGDFSSAEAFF,TGCAGTGCCCCCGGACAGGGGGATTTTTCAAGCGCTGAAGCTTTCTTT
NA,TRBV4-1,NA,TRBJ1-1,CASSQLTSNTEAFF,TGCGCCAGCAGCCAATTAACATCGAACACTGAAGCTTTCTTT
few,TRBV7-2,NA,TRBJ1-2,CASSETGLDGYTF,TGTGCCAGCAGCGAAACAGGGCTTGATGGCTACACCTTC
few,TRBV12-5,TRBD2,TRBJ2-1,CASGSLIGGSYNEQFF,TGTGCTAGTGGTTCCCTAATCGGGGGGTCCTACAATGAGCAGTTCTTC
few,TRBV6-5,TRBD1,TRBJ1-4,CATAEGGTGNEKLFF,TGTGCCACCGCCGAAGGAGGGACAGGGAACGAAAAACTGTTTTTT
NA,TRBV5-1,NA,TRBJ1-1,CASNGGNTEAFF,TGCGCCAGCAATGGAGGTAACACTGAAGCTTTCTTT
NA,TRBV12-3/TRBV12-4,NA,TRBJ2-4,CASSFPGAKNIQYF,TGTGCCAGCAGTTTCCCCGGAGCCAAAAACATTCAGTACTTC
NA,TRBV12-3/TRBV12-4,NA,TRBJ2-2,CASRIASGSPLGTGELFF,TGTGCCAGCCGCATAGCCTCAGGTAGTCCTTTGGGCACCGGGGAGCTGTTTTTT
few,TRBV11-2,TRBD1,TRBJ1-5,CASSVDRGGQPQHF,TGTGCCAGCAGCGTGGACAGGGGAGGTCAGCCCCAGCATTTT
NA,TRBV12-5,NA,TRBJ2-5,CASGSSRGPGNQETQYF,TGTGCTAGTGGTTCCTCCCGGGGACCGGGGAACCAAGAGACCCAGTACTTC
NA,TRBV5-6,TRBD2,TRBJ2-1,CASSLGTSGNYNEQFF,TGTGCCAGCAGCTTGGGGACTAGCGGGAACTACAATGAGCAGTTCTTC
NA,TRBV7-9,NA,TRBJ2-7,CASSSPALQGRQYF,TGTGCCAGCAGCTCACCTGCCTTACAGGGTAGGCAGTACTTC
NA,TRBV20-1,TRBD2,TRBJ2-1,CSARDGGSSYNEQFF,TGCAGTGCTAGAGACGGCGGGAGCTCCTACAATGAGCAGTTCTTC
NA,TRBV12-3/TRBV12-4,NA,TRBJ2-1,CASSFRQGWDNEQFF,TGTGCCAGCAGTTTTCGGCAGGGGTGGGACAATGAGCAGTTCTTC
NA,TRBV7-3,TRBD1,TRBJ1-2,CASRQDREHGYTF,TGTGCCAGCAGACAGGACAGGGAGCATGGCTACACCTTC
NA,TRBV12-3/TRBV12-4,NA,TRBJ2-7,CASSGDTYEQYF,TGTGCCAGCAGTGGGGACACCTACGAGCAGTACTTC
few,TRBV20-1,NA,TRBJ1-1,CSARSRGEMNAEAFF,TGCAGTGCTAGATCGCGGGGTGAAATGAACGCCGAAGCTTTCTTT
few,TRBV15,TRBD1,TRBJ2-7,CATRGTGGTAEQYF,TGTGCCACGAGAGGGACAGGCGGAACAGCCGAGCAGTACTTC
few,TRBV20-1,NA,TRBJ1-1,CSAAPWEANTEAFF,TGCAGTGCTGCGCCTTGGGAAGCGAACACTGAAGCTTTCTTT
NA,TRBV7-2,NA,TRBJ2-1,CASSFTGSGEQFF,TGTGCCAGCAGCTTCACAGGGTCGGGTGAGCAGTTCTTC
few,TRBV2,TRBD2,TRBJ2-3,CASSWRGDSDTQYF,TGTGCCAGCAGCTGGCGGGGGGACTCAGATACGCAGTATTTT
NA,TRBV7-9,TRBD2,TRBJ2-5,CASSSYGLAGGETQYF,TGTGCCAGCAGCTCATATGGACTAGCGGGAGGAGAGACCCAGTACTTC
NA,TRBV5-1,NA,TRBJ2-7,CASSLESRDRLENEQYF,TGCGCCAGCAGCTTGGAAAGCCGGGACCGCCTGGAGAACGAGCAGTACTTC
NA,TRBV12-3/TRBV12-4,TRBD1,TRBJ2-6,CASSFGTGLYSGANVLTF,TGTGCCAGCAGTTTCGGGACAGGGCTATACTCTGGGGCCAACGTCCTGACTTTC
NA,TRBV6-5,NA,TRBJ1-1,CASSYRDSANTEAFF,TGTGCCAGCAGTTACAGGGATTCGGCAAACACTGAAGCTTTCTTT
NA,TRBV28,TRBD2,TRBJ2-7,CASSFSGTLRDEQYF,TGTGCCAGCAGTTTTAGCGGGACCCTGCGCGACGAGCAGTACTTC
NA,TRBV20-1,TRBD2,TRBJ2-7,CSARDGTTSYEQHF,TGCAGTGCTAGAGATGGGACTACGTCCTACGAGCAGCACTTC